This T cell receptor (beta chain) was retrieved from a study of PD-1 blockade in mismatch repair-deficient tumors. This CDR3 spans 16 amino acids. The germline V gene has CDR1 SQVTM and CDR2 ANQGSEA. Trimming removed 4 bases from V and 2 bases from J; junction bases left unmatched: 10. Some clones are missing from TCRdb's copy, which holds only in-frame ones; the method was immunoSEQ multiplex PCR. The repertoire holds 38,000 or so clones, with approximately 81% as singletons. The chain employs TRBV29-1 and TRBJ2-1; 8 positions agree with TRBD2. The sequences come from peripheral blood, collected less than 95 weeks after starting pembrolizumab. The receptor comes from an adult with mismatch repair-deficient cancer. In DNA form, the CDR3 reads TGCAGCGTTGGGCTAGCGGGCCGCCCAACCTACAATGAGCAGTTCTTC. It translates to CSVGLAGRPTYNEQFF.